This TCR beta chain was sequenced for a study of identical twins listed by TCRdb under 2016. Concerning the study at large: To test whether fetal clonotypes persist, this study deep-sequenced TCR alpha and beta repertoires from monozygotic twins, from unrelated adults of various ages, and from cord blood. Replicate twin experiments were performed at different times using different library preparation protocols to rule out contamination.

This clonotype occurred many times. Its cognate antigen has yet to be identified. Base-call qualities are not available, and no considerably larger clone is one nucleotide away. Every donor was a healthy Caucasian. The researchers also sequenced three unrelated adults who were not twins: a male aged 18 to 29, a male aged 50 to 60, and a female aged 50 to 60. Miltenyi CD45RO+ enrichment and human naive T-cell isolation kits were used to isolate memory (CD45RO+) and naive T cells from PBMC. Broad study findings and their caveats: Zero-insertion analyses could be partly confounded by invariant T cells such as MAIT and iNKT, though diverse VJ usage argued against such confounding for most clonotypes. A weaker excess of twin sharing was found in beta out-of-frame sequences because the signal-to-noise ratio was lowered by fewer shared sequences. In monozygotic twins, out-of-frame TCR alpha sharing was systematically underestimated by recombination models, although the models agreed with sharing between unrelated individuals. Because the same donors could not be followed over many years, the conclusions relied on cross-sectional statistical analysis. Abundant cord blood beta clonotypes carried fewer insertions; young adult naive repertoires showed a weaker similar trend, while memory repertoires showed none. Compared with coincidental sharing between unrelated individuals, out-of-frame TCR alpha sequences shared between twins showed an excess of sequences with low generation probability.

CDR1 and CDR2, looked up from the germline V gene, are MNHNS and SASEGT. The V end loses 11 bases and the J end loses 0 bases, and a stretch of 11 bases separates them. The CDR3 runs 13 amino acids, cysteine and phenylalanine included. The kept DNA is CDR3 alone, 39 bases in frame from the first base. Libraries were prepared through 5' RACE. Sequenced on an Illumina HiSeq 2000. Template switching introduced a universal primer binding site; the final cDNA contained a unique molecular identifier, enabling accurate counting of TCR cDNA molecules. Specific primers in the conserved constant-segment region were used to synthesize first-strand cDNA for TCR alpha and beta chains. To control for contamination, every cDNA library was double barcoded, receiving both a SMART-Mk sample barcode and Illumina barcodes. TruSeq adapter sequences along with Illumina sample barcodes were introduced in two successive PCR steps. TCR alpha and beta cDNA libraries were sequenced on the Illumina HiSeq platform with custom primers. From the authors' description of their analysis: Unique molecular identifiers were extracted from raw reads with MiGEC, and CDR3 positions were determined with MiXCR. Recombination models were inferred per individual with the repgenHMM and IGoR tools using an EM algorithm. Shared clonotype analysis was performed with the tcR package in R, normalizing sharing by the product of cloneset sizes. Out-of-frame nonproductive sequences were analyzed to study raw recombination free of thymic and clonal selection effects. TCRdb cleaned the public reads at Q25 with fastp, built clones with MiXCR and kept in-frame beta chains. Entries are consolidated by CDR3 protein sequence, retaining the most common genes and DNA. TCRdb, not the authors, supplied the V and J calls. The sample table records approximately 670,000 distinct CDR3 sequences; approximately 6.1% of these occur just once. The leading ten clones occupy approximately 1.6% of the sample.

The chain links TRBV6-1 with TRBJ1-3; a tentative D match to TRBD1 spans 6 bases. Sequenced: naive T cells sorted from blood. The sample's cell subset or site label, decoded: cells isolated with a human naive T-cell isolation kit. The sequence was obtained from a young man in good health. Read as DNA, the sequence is TGTGCCTCCTTCAGGGGCTCTGGAAACACCATATATTTT. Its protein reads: CASFRGSGNTIYF.